The next 25 T cell receptor beta chains were all read from a single sample in a study of T cell responses to AZD1222 COVID-19 vaccine. Repertoires were generated with immunoSEQ multiplex PCR, while TCRdb's copy carries only in-frame clones and drops some. The sample carries 130,000 or so clones, around 92% recorded once. The sample was peripheral blood, taken on day 0 of AZD1222 vaccination. These receptors all stem from an adult in good health.

This sequence joins TRBV7-2 and TRBJ1-1; 7 bases map to TRBD1. This CDR3 has 13 residues. V was pared by 5 bases and J by 6 bases, with 6 bases of the junction left unmatched. CDR1 and CDR2 (germline): SGHTA, FQGNSA. CDR3 amino acids: CASSLDRAAEAFF. The CDR3 DNA is TGTGCCAGCAGCCTCGACAGGGCTGCTGAAGCTTTCTTT.

CDR3 bases: TGTGCCAGCAGTTACCCTAGCGGGGGGTCGAACACCGGGGAGCTGTTTTTT. It translates to CASSYPSGGSNTGELFF. J is TRBJ2-2 and V is TRBV6-2 or TRBV6-3, with TRBD2 matching over 11 bases. Per the germline V gene, CDR1 is MNHEY and CDR2 is SVGEGT. The CDR3 loop spans 17 amino acids. Germline trimming cut 2 bases from V and 0 bases from J; bases unmatched to any gene: 2.

The chain is built from TRBV28 and TRBJ1-2; no definite D call. Germline CDR1 MDHEN, CDR2 SYDVKM. CDR3 size: 14 residues. V was trimmed by 1 base and J by 5 bases, leaving 11 bases between them. DNA of the CDR3: TGTGCCAGCAGTTTATCTGCAGCGACTTATGGCTACACCTTC. Translating gives CASSLSAATYGYTF.

This chain connects TRBV4-2 to TRBJ2-7, with TRBD2 matching 7 bases. Germline CDR1 is LGHNA and CDR2 is YNFKEQ. The J segment lost 3 bases and the V segment lost 1 base, leaving 12 bases of the junction unmatched. The CDR3 is made up of 17 amino acids. DNA of the CDR3: TGTGCCAGCAGCCAAGGGAACAGCGGGGCGGGCATCTACGAGCAGTACTTC. Amino acids: CASSQGNSGAGIYEQYF.

This clone was picked up one time. The rearrangement links TRBV11-3 to TRBJ2-5; D is unclear. The CDR3 has 12 residues. V shed 1 base and J shed 5 bases, with 5 bases lying between them. Germline CDR1 and CDR2: SGHNT and YENEEA. In DNA form, the CDR3 reads TGTGCCAGCAGCTTAGGATGGGAGACCCAGTACTTC. The encoded protein is CASSLGWETQYF.

This sequence joins TRBV14 and TRBJ2-7; D not certain. The CDR3 has 17 residues. From germline, CDR1 is SGHDN and CDR2 FVKESK. The V end lost 2 bases, the J end lost 1 base, and 18 bases lay between the germline ends. CDR3 amino acids: CASSQPPLGQHSYEQYF. The CDR3 DNA sequence: TGTGCCAGCAGCCAACCCCCTCTAGGGCAGCATTCCTACGAGCAGTACTTC.

The V and J genes are TRBV7-2 and TRBJ2-5; 11 bases are shared with TRBD2. Germline trimming cut 5 bases from V and 4 bases from J; bases unmatched to any gene: 3. The germline V gene encodes CDR1 SGHTA and CDR2 FQGNSA. The CDR3 is 14 residues long. CDR3 bases: TGTGCCAGCAGCCTGGGACTAGCGGCAGAGACCCAGTACTTC. This codes for CASSLGLAAETQYF.

The chain couples TRBV18 to TRBJ1-6; D remains unclear. Trimming pared 2 bases from V and 0 bases from J, leaving 2 bases between. The CDR3 extends over 14 amino acids. CDR1 is KGHSH and CDR2 is LQKENI in the germline V gene. CDR3 coding DNA: TGTGCCAGCTCACCAAGCTCCTATAATTCACCCCTCCACTTT. It yields the protein CASSPSSYNSPLHF.

A note on this clone: The same CDR3 can be traced to other DNA sequences in this sample. This chain joins TRBV12-3 or TRBV12-4 and TRBJ1-5, with 7 bases lining up with TRBD1. V dropped 6 bases and J dropped 4; count of bases not matched to a gene: 3. The CDR3 is 13 residues long. In DNA form, the CDR3 reads TGTGCCAGCAGCAGGGACAGAAATCAGCCCCAGCATTTT. Amino acids: CASSRDRNQPQHF.

Notes on this clone: Its ends do not fully match the called genes, so a read error is possible. This chain uses TRBV7-9 with TRBJ2-7, with D tentatively TRBD2 (5 bases). The germline V gene encodes CDR1 SEHNR and CDR2 FQNEAQ (reference sequence). CDR3 size: 15 residues. CDR3 protein: CASSIARTSSYEQYF. The CDR3 DNA reads TGTGCCAGCAGCATAGCGCGGACCAGCTCCTACGAGCAGTACTTC. Looking up the rest from reference TRBV7-9 and TRBJ2-7 gives the full variable domain: DTGVSQNPRHKITKRGQNVTFRCDPISEHNRLYWYRQTLGQGPEFLTYFQNEAQLEKSRLLSDRFSAERPKGSFSTLEIQRTEQGDSAMYLCASSIARTSSYEQYFGPGTRLTVT.

The genes are TRBV15 and TRBJ1-1; 7 bases are a match to TRBD1. The germline gives CDR1 LNHNV, CDR2 YYDKDF (reference sequence). The CDR3 runs 14 residues. V shed 8 bases, J shed 4 bases, and the junction held 10 bases outside the gene matches. CDR3: CATEYRGRGTEAFF. The CDR3 DNA reads TGTGCCACCGAATACAGGGGACGAGGCACTGAAGCTTTCTTT.

This clone has a handful of counts. The genes are TRBV18 and TRBJ2-3, with unresolved D. Germline CDR1 and CDR2: KGHSH and LQKENI. The CDR3 loop spans 14 amino acids. Trimming pared 4 bases from V and 3 bases from J, leaving 11 bases between. The CDR3 nucleotides read TGTGCCAGCTCACAAAACCAAGAAACAGATACGCAGTATTTT. Translating it yields CASSQNQETDTQYF. The whole variable domain, remainder taken from reference TRBV18 and TRBJ2-3, is NAGVMQNPRHLVRRRGQEARLRCSPMKGHSHVYWYRQLPEEGLKFMVYLQKENIIDESGMPKERFSAEFPKEGPSILRIQQVVRGDSAAYFCASSQNQETDTQYFGPGTRLTVL.

CDR3 region: CASSSLGQGRQTQYF. The CDR3 coding sequence is TGTGCCAGCAGCTCCCTTGGACAGGGGAGGCAGACCCAGTACTTC. The chain has TRBV11-2 and TRBJ2-5; 9 bases align to TRBD1. Germline CDR1 and CDR2: SGHAT and FQNNGV. The CDR3 totals 15 residues. The V gene end was trimmed by 4 bases and the J gene end by 6 bases; junction bases not matched to a gene: 9.

The rearrangement uses TRBV5-1 and TRBJ2-5, with D possibly matching TRBD1 (5 bases). The germline V and J ends were trimmed by 5 bases and 1 base, with 12 bases remaining between them. The length of the CDR3 is 14 residues. Germline CDR1 and CDR2: SGHRS and YFSETQ. In nucleotides, the CDR3 is TGCGCCAGCAGGACAAGACAGACCCAAGAGACCCAGTACTTC. Its translation: CASRTRQTQETQYF.

The chain recombines TRBV7-3 with TRBJ1-1, with no clear D. The V end was cut by 4 bases, the J end by 0 bases, with 6 bases between. The CDR3 loop spans 13 amino acids. Germline CDR1 and CDR2: SGHTA and FQGTGA. CDR3 in amino acids: CASSSSLNTEAFF. The CDR3 coding sequence is TGTGCCAGCAGCTCCTCATTGAACACTGAAGCTTTCTTT.

The chain combines TRBV19 with TRBJ1-2; 8 positions agree with TRBD1. After removal of 8 bases from V and 4 bases from J, the junction contained 6 bases not matched to a gene. The V gene's germline CDR1 is LNHDA and CDR2 SQIVND (reference sequence). The CDR3 consists of 13 residues. In nucleotides, the CDR3 is TGTGCCAGTTGGGACAGGACGGGCTATGGCTACACCTTC. It specifies CASWDRTGYGYTF.

The J gene is TRBJ1-2, the V gene TRBV4-2; no clear D. V was pared by 0 bases and J by 0 bases, with 8 bases between. The germline V gene encodes CDR1 LGHNA and CDR2 YNFKEQ. The CDR3 runs to 15 residues. The CDR3: CASSQDPGSNYGYTF. The CDR3 DNA reads as TGTGCCAGCAGCCAAGATCCCGGGTCTAACTATGGCTACACCTTC.

The genes are TRBV19 and TRBJ2-1; D is unclear. V lost 3 bases to trimming and J lost 4 bases, with 7 bases between them. The CDR3 runs to 13 residues. In germline, CDR1 is LNHDA, CDR2 SQIVND (reference sequence). The CDR3 sequence: CASSMARYNEQFF. The CDR3 coding sequence is TGTGCCAGTAGTATGGCTAGGTACAATGAGCAGTTCTTC.

This chain links TRBV19 with TRBJ1-6, with TRBD1 matching 9 bases. CDR1 LNHDA and CDR2 SQIVND come from the germline V gene (reference sequence). There are 14 residues in the CDR3. Losses at the gene ends were 9 bases for V and 6 bases for J; bases not matched to a gene: 6. The DNA for the CDR3 is TGTGCCAGCCGGACAGGGGTTAGTAATTCACCCCTCCACTTT. This translates into CASRTGVSNSPLHF.

This rearrangement joins TRBV11-2 to TRBJ2-1; perhaps TRBD2 as D (6 bases). V was clipped by 4 bases and J by 4 bases, with 17 bases between them. This CDR3 is built from 16 residues. Germline V gene sequence: CDR1 SGHAT, CDR2 FQNNGV. The CDR3 sequence is CASSSGGRNWYNEQFF. Here the CDR3 DNA reads TGTGCCAGCAGCTCAGGAGGGCGTAATTGGTACAATGAGCAGTTCTTC. Filled out from reference TRBV11-2 and TRBJ2-1, the complete variable domain reads EAGVAQSPRYKIIEKRQSVAFWCNPISGHATLYWYQQILGQGPKLLIQFQNNGVVDDSQLPKDRFSAERLKGVDSTLKIQPAKLEDSAVYLCASSSGGRNWYNEQFFGPGTRLTVL.

The chain has TRBV5-1 and TRBJ2-1, with TRBD1 matching 11 bases. Germline loops: CDR1 SGHRS, CDR2 YFSETQ. This CDR3 spans 16 amino acids. The ends lost 4 bases at V and 1 base at J; junction bases unmatched: 4. This CDR3 reads CASSPGQGASYNEQFF. Written as DNA, the CDR3 is TGCGCCAGCAGCCCAGGACAGGGGGCGTCCTACAATGAGCAGTTCTTC. The full variable domain, rest sourced from reference TRBV5-1 and TRBJ2-1, is KAGVTQTPRYLIKTRGQQVTLSCSPISGHRSVSWYQQTPGQGLQFLFEYFSETQRNKGNFPGRFSGRQFSNSRSEMNVSTLELGDSALYLCASSPGQGASYNEQFFGPGTRLTVL.

The chain is built from TRBV18 and TRBJ1-6; unclear D gene. Trimming left V 1 base short and J 14 bases short, with 15 bases between. CDR3 length: 14 residues. Germline lookup yields CDR1 KGHSH and CDR2 LQKENI. The CDR3 region has the DNA TGTGCCAGCTCACCACGCGCTGGGGTAGAAACCCTCCACTTT. Its translation: CASSPRAGVETLHF.

For the CDR3, the DNA is TGTGCCAGCAGCTTAGAGTCAGGAGGCAATCAGCCCCAGCATTTT. This encodes CASSLESGGNQPQHF. The chain has TRBV7-2 and TRBJ1-5; D gene ambiguous. The germline gives CDR1 SGHTA, CDR2 FQGNSA. The germline V and J ends were trimmed by 1 base and 2 bases, with 9 bases remaining between them. This CDR3 contains 15 residues.

The gene calls are TRBV5-6 and TRBJ2-7; D unclear. V gave up 1 base and J gave up 0 bases, with 5 bases separating them. CDR1 and CDR2 from the germline V gene are SGHDT and YYEEEE. This CDR3 comprises 13 residues. DNA of the CDR3: TGTGCCAGCAGCTTGCAGAGCTCCTACGAGCAGTACTTC. It is translated as CASSLQSSYEQYF.

The chain employs TRBV3-1 (or the pseudogene TRBV3-2) and TRBJ1-2; TRBD1 agrees at 7 bases. V lost 3 bases to trimming and J lost 6 bases; unmatched junction nucleotides: 13. This CDR3 spans 16 amino acids. CDR1 is LGHDT, CDR2 YNNKEL, per germline (reference sequence). The CDR3 spells CASSHYYTGEDHGYTF. CDR3 in DNA: TGTGCCAGCAGCCATTACTACACAGGGGAAGATCATGGCTACACCTTC.